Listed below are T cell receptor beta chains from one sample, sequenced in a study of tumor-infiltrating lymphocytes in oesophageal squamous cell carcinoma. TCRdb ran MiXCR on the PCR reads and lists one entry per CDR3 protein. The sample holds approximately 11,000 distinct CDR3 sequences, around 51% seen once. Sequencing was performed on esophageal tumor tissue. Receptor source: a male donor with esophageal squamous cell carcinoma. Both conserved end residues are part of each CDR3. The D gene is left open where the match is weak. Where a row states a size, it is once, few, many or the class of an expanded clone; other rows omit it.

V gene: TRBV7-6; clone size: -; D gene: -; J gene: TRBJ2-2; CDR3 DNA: TGTGCCAGCAGCTCCCAGGGGTCCGGGGAGCTGTTTTTT; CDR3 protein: CASSSQGSGELFF
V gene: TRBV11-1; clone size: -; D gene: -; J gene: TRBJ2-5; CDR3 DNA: TGTGCCAGCAGCGAGGGTGTGATTGGTGAGACCCAGTACTTC; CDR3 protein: CASSEGVIGETQYF
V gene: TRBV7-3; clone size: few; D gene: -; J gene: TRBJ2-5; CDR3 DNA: TGTGCCAGCAGCTTAGGACGCGGACAAGAGACCCAGTACTTC; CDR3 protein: CASSLGRGQETQYF
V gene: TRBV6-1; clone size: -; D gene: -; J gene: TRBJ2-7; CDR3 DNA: TGTGCCAGCAAAAGGGGCCCCTACGAGCAGTACTTC; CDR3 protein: CASKRGPYEQYF
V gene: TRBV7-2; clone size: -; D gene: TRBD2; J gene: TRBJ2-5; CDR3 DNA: TGTGCCAGCAGCCCCCAAGCGGGGGGGCGACAGGAGACCCAGTACTTC; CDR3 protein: CASSPQAGGRQETQYF
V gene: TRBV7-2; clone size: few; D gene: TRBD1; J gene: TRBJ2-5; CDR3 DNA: TGTGCCAGCAGCTTTTGGACAGGGGAGACCCAGTACTTC; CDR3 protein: CASSFWTGETQYF
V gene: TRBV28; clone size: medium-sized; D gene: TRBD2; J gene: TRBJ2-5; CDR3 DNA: TGTGCCAGCAGTTTGGTAGCGGGATCGCCAGGGAAAGAGACCCAGTACTTC; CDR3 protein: CASSLVAGSPGKETQYF
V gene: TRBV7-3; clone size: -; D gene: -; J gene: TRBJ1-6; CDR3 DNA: TGTGCCAGCAGTCGGCGGGGCGGGGACGAGCAGTACTTT; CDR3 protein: CASSRRGGDEQYF
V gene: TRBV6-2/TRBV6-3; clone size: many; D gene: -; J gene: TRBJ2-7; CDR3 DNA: TGTGCCAGCAGTTCGGGGACTTCGGATAATTCACCCCTCCACTTC; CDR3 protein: CASSSGTSDNSPLHF
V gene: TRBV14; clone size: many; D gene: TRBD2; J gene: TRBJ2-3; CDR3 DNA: TGTGCCAGCAGCCCTAGCGGGACGAGGGGCTTAGGTACGCAGTATTTT; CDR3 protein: CASSPSGTRGLGTQYF
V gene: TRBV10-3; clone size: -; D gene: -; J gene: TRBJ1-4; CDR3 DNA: TGTGCCATCAGTGAAAAGGGAGAAAAACTGTTTTTT; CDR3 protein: CAISEKGEKLFF
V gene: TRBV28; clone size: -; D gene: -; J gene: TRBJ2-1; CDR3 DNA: TGTGCCAGCAGTATCTCGAGTTATGAGCAGTTCTTC; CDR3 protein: CASSISSYEQFF
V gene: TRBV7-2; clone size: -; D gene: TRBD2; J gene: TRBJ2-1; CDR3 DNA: TGTGCCAGCGATCCGGGGGGGGGCTACAATGAGCAGTTCTTC; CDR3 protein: CASDPGGGYNEQFF
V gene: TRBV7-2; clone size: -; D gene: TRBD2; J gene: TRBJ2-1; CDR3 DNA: TGTGCCAGCAGGTTCTCTAGCGGGAGGCCGAACAATGAGCAGTTCTTC; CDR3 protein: CASRFSSGRPNNEQFF
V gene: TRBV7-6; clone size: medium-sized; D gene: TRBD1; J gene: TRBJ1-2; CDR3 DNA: TGTGCCAGCAGCTTACAGGGGGTGGGCTACACCTTC; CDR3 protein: CASSLQGVGYTF
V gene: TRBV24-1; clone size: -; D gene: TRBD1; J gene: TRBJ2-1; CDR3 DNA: TGTGCCACCAGTGTGGGGGGACAGGCCCGCAATGAGCAGTTCTTC; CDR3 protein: CATSVGGQARNEQFF
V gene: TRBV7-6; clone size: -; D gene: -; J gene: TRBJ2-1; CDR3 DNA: TGTGCCAGCAGCTTAGGGGGCTTGGTCAACAATGAGCAGTTCTTC; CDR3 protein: CASSLGGLVNNEQFF
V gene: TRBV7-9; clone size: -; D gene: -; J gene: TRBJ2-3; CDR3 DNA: TGTGCCAGCAGCCGACTGGAAGATACGCAGTATTTT; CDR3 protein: CASSRLEDTQYF
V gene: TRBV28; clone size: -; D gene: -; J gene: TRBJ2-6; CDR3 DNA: TGTGCCAGCAGTTTACGGGGTTCTGGGGCCAACGTCCTGACTTTC; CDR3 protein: CASSLRGSGANVLTF
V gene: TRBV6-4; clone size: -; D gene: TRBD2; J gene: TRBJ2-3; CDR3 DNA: TGTGCCAGCAGTGAGACTAGCGGGGGCACAGATACGCAGTATTTT; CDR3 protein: CASSETSGGTDTQYF
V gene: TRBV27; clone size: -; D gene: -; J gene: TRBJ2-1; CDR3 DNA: TGTGCCAGCAGTTTATTTGGGATAAGCGTCGATGAGCAGTTCTTC; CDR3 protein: CASSLFGISVDEQFF
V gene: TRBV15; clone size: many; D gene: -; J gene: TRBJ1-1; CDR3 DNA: TGTGCCACCAGCAGAGACGATTTTGGGACCGGACCGGAGTCGGCTTTCTTT; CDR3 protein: CATSRDDFGTGPESAFF
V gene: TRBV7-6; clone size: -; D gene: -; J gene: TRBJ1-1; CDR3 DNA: TGTGCCAGCAGCGAATACAGGAACACTGAAGCTTTCTTT; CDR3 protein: CASSEYRNTEAFF
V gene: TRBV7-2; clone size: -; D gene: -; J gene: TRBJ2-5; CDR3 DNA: TGTGCCAGCAGCTCAGGGCAAATAGAGACCCAGTACTTC; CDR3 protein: CASSSGQIETQYF
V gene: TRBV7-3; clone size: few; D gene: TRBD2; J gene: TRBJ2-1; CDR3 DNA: TGTGCCAGCAGCCTAAGCGGGAGGTATAAGGATGAGCAGTTCTTC; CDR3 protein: CASSLSGRYKDEQFF
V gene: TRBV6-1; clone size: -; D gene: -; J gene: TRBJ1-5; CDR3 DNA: TGTGCCAGCAGTGAAGGGCGGGGAGGGCAGCCCCAGCATTTT; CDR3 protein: CASSEGRGGQPQHF